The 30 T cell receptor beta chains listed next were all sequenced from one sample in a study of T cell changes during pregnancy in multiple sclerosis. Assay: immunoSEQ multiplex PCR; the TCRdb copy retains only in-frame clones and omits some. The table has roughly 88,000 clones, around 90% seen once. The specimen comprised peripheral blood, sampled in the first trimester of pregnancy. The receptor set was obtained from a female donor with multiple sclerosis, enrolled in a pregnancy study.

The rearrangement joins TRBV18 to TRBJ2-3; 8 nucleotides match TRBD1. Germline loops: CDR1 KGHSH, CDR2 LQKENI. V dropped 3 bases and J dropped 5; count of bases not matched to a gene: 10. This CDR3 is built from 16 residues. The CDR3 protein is CASSPLDREVGDTQYF. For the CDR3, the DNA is TGTGCCAGCTCACCTCTGGACAGGGAAGTGGGAGATACGCAGTATTTT.

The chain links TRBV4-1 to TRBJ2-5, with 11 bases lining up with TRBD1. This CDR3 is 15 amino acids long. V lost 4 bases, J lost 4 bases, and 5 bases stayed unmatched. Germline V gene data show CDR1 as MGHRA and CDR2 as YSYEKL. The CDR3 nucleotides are TGCGCCAGCAGCCCGGACAGGGGGCTAGGAGAGACCCAGTACTTC. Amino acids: CASSPDRGLGETQYF.

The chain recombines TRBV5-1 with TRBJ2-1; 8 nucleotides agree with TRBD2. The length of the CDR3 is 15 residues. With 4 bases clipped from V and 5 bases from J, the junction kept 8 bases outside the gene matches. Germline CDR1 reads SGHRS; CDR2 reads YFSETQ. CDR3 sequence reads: CASSPPGRGNNEQFF. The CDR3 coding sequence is TGCGCCAGCAGCCCCCCCGGGAGGGGTAACAATGAGCAGTTCTTC.

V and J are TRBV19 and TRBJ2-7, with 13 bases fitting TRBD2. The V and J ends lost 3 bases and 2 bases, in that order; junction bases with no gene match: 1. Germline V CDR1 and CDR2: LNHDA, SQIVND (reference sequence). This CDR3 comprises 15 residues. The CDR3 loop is CASSMGTSGTYEQYF. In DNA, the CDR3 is TGTGCCAGTAGTATGGGGACTAGCGGGACCTACGAGCAGTACTTC.

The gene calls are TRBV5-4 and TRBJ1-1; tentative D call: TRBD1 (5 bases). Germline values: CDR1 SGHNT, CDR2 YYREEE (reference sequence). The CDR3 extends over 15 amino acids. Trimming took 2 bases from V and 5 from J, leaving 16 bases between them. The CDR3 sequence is CASSLTGGRGTEAFF. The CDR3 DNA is TGTGCCAGCAGCTTAACCGGGGGTCGAGGGACTGAAGCTTTCTTT.

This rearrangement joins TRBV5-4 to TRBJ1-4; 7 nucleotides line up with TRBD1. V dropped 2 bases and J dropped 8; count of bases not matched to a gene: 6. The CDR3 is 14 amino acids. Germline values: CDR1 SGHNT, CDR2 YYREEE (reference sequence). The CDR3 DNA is TGTGCCAGCAGCTTAGGACAGGAGCAAGAAAAACTGTTTTTT. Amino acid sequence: CASSLGQEQEKLFF.

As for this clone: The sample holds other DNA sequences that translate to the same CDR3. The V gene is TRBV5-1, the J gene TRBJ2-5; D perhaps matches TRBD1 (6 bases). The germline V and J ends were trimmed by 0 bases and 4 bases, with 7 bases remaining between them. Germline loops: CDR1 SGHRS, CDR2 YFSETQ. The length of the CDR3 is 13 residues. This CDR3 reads CASSLGGGETQYF. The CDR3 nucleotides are TGCGCCAGCAGCTTGGGAGGGGGAGAGACCCAGTACTTC.

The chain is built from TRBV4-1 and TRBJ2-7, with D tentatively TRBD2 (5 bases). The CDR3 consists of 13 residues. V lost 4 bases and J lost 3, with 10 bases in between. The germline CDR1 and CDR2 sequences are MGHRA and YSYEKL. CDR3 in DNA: TGCGCCAGCAGCCGTCACGAGGGCTACGAGCAGTACTTC. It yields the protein CASSRHEGYEQYF.

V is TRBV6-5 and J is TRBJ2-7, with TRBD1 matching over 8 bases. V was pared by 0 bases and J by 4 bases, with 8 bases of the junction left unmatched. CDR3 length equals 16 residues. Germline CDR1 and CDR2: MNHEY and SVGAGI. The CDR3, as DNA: TGTGCCAGCAGTTACTCGAGGACAGGGAGTGGTTACGAGCAGTACTTC. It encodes CASSYSRTGSGYEQYF.

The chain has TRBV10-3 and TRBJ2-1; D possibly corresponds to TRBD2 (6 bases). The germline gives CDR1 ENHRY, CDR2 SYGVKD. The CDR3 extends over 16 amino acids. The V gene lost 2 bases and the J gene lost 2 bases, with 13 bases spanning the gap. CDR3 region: CAISETDYPPYNEQFF. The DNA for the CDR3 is TGTGCCATCAGTGAGACGGACTATCCACCCTACAATGAGCAGTTCTTC.

CDR3 sequence: CASSPKPTGPGANVLTF. DNA of the CDR3: TGTGCCAGCTCACCAAAACCGACAGGGCCTGGGGCCAACGTCCTGACTTTC. This chain connects TRBV18 to TRBJ2-6, with 7 nucleotides matching TRBD1. This CDR3 is built from 17 residues. CDR1 is KGHSH and CDR2 is LQKENI in the germline V gene. Trimming removed 2 bases from V and 2 bases from J; junction bases left unmatched: 6.

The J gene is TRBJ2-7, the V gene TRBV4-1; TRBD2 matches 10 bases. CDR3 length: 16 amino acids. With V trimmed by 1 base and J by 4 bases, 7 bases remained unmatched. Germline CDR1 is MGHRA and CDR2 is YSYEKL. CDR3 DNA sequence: TGCGCCAGCAGCCAAGCTAGCGGGAGAGTGGTTTACGAGCAGTACTTC. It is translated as CASSQASGRVVYEQYF.

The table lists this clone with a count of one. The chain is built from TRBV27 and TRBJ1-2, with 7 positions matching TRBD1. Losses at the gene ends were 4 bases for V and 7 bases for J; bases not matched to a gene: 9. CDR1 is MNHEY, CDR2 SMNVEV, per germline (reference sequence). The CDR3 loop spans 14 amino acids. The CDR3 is CASSSLRGFGGYTF. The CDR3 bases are TGTGCCAGCAGTTCTCTCAGGGGGTTTGGTGGCTACACCTTC.

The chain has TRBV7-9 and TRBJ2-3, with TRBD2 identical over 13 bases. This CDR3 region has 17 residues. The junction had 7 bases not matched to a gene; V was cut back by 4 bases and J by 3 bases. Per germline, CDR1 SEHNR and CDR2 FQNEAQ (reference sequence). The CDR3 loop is CASSSRTSGSGTDTQYF. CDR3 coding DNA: TGTGCCAGCAGCTCACGGACTAGCGGGAGTGGTACAGATACGCAGTATTTT.

This chain's CDR3 is CASSTLQAEQYF. The CDR3, as DNA: TGTGCCAGCAGTACCCTACAGGCCGAGCAGTACTTC. The chain is built from TRBV27 and TRBJ2-7; perhaps TRBD1 as D (5 bases). Trimming shortened V by 5 bases and J by 6 bases, and 11 bases separated the two germline ends. Germline values: CDR1 MNHEY, CDR2 SMNVEV (reference sequence). The length of the CDR3 is 12 residues.

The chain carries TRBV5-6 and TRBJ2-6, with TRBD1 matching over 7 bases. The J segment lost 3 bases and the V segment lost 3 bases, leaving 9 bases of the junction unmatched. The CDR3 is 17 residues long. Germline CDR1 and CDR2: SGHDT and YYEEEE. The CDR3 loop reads CASSWGPGGRGANVLTF. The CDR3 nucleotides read TGTGCCAGCAGCTGGGGCCCAGGGGGTCGTGGGGCCAACGTCCTGACTTTC.

This CDR3 is CASSLVGRGNEKLFF. The CDR3, as DNA: TGTGCCAGCAGCTTAGTTGGCAGAGGAAATGAAAAACTGTTTTTT. The genes are TRBV5-5 and TRBJ1-4; D gene unclear. V lost 2 bases to trimming and J lost 5 bases, with 13 bases between them. The CDR3 totals 15 residues. Germline V gives CDR1 SGHKS, CDR2 YYEKEE (reference sequence).

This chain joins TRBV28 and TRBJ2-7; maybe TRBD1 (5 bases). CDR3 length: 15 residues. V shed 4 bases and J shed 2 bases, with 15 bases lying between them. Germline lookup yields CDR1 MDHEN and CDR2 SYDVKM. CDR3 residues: CASSSHRTPTYEQYF. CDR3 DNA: TGTGCCAGCAGTTCCCACCGGACACCCACCTACGAGCAGTACTTC.

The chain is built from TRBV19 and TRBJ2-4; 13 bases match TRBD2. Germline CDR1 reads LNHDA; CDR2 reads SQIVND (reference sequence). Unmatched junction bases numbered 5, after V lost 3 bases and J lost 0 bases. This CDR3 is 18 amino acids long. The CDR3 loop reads CASSMGLAGTLAKNIQYF. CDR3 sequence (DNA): TGTGCCAGTAGTATGGGACTAGCGGGGACCCTAGCCAAAAACATTCAGTACTTC.

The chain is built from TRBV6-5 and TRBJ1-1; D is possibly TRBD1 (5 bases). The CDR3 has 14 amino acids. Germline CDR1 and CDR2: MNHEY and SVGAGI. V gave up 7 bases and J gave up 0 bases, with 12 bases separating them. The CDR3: CASIKGVVNTEAFF. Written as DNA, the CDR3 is TGTGCCAGCATCAAAGGGGTGGTGAACACTGAAGCTTTCTTT.

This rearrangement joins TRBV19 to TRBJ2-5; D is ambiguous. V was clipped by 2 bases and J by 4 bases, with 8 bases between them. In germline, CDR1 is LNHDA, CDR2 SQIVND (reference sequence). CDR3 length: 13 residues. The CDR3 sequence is CASSINWRETQYF. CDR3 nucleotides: TGTGCCAGTAGTATAAATTGGAGAGAGACCCAGTACTTC.

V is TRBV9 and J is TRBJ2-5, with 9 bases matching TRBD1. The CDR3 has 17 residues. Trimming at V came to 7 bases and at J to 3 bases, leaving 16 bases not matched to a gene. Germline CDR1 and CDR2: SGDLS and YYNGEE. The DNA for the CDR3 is TGTGCCAGCTCTGGAGACCCGGACAGGGGATTGGAAGAGACCCAGTACTTC. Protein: CASSGDPDRGLEETQYF.

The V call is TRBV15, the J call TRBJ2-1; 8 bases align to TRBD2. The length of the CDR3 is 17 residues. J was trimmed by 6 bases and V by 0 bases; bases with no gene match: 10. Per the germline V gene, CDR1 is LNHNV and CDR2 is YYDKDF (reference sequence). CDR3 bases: TGTGCCACCAGCAGAGATTCAAGAACTAGCGGTATCAATGAGCAGTTCTTC. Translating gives CATSRDSRTSGINEQFF.

The DNA for the CDR3 is TGTGCCAGCAGCTTAGGGTTGAGTCGCCCTCGGGGCACCGGGGAGCTGTTTTTT. Amino acids: CASSLGLSRPRGTGELFF. The chain has TRBV7-6 and TRBJ2-2; tentative D call: TRBD2 (5 bases). Germline CDR1 SGHVS, CDR2 FNYEAQ. Trimming removed 1 base from V and 4 bases from J, with 19 bases in between. The CDR3 is made up of 18 amino acids.

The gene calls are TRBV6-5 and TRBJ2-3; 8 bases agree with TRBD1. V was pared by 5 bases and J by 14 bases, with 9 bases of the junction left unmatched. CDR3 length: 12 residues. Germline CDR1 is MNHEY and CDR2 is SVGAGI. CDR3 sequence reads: CASSTLGDRLYF. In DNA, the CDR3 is TGTGCCAGCAGTACCTTGGGGGACAGGTTGTATTTT.

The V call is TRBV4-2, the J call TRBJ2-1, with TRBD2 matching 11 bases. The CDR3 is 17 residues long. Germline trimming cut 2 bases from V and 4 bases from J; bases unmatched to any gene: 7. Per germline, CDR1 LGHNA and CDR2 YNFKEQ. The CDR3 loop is CASSQLEGLAEYNEQFF. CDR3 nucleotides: TGTGCCAGCAGCCAACTAGAGGGACTAGCGGAATACAATGAGCAGTTCTTC.

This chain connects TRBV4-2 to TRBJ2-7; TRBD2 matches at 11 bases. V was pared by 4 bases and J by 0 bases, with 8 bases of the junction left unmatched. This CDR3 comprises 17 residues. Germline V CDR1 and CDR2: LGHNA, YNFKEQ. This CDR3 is CASSPSGTSGFSYEQYF. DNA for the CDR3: TGTGCCAGCAGCCCCTCCGGGACTAGCGGATTCTCCTACGAGCAGTACTTC.

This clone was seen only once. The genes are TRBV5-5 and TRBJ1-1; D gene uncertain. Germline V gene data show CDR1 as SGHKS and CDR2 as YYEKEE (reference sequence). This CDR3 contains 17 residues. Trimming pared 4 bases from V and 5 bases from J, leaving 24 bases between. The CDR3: CASSVQIRGPLGTEAFF. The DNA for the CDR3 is TGTGCCAGCAGCGTCCAAATCAGAGGGCCCCTGGGGACTGAAGCTTTCTTT. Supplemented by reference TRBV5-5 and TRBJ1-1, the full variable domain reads DAGVTQSPTHLIKTRGQQVTLRCSPISGHKSVSWYQQVLGQGPQFIFQYYEKEERGRGNFPDRFSARQFPNYSSELNVNALLLGDSALYLCASSVQIRGPLGTEAFFGQGTRLTVV.

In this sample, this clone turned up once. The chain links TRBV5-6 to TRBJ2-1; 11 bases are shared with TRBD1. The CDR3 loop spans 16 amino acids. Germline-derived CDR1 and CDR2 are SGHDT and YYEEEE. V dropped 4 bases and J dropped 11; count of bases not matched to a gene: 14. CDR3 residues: CASSPLGTGGPRQQFF. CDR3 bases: TGTGCCAGCAGCCCGTTGGGGACAGGGGGTCCTCGCCAGCAGTTCTTC.

This chain's CDR3 is CASSQSTRAIGTF. In DNA, the CDR3 is TGTGCCAGCAGCCAATCGACGCGGGCTATTGGGACCTTC. The chain links TRBV16 to TRBJ1-2; no reliable D call. Per the germline V gene, CDR1 is KGHSY and CDR2 is FQNENV. The V end lost 0 bases, the J end lost 14 bases, and 16 bases lay between the germline ends. The CDR3 length is 13 residues.